This T cell receptor (beta chain) was identified during a study of shared clonotypes between healthy human individuals. As concerns this clone: Its matching antigen is unknown.

Study-level results: When naive CD4 clonotypes were compared across a handful of donors, 4% to 6.5% were shared.

Profiled with immunoSEQ multiplex PCR; TCRdb holds only in-frame clones, not every one. The sample holds a few hundred thousand clones; about nine tenths are singletons and the top ten take 15% to 20%. V was shortened by 3 bases and J by 1 base, with 9 bases between the two germline ends. Germline V gene data show CDR1 as WSHSY and CDR2 as SAAADI. The CDR3 is made up of 14 amino acids. This TCR came from a man between 18 and 35 years old in good health. The sample taken for sequencing was memory CD8+ T cells sorted from blood. Documented subset: CD45RO+ cells pooled with CCR7-negative TemRA cells. V usage is TRBV10-2 and J usage is TRBJ1-1; unclear D gene. CDR3 region: CASSERRTNTEAFF. DNA for the CDR3: TGCGCCAGCAGTGAACGACGGACGAACACTGAAGCTTTCTTT.